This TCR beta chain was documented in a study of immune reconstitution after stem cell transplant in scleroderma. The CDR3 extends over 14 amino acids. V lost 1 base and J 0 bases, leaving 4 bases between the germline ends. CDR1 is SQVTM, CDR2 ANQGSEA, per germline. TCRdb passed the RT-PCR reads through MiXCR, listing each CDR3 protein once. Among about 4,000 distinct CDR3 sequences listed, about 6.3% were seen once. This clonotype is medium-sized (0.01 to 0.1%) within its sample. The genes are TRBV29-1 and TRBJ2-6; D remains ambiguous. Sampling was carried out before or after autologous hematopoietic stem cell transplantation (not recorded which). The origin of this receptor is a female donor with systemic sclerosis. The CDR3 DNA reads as TGCAGCGTTGAAGCTGGCTCTGGGGCCAACGTCCTGACTTTC. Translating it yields CSVEAGSGANVLTF.